The clone carrying this T cell receptor (beta chain) was found many times. The authors ran a second PCR of about 6 to 12 cycles using a sample-barcoded 5' primer and a J-beta primer mix. TCRdb called the 5' RACE reads again in MiXCR, with one record for every CDR3 protein. The sample lists some 940,000 distinct CDR3 sequences, roughly 29% occurring once. The data stem from a study of blood T cells in healthy people across ages. CDR1 is MRHNA, CDR2 SNTAGT, per germline. The CDR3 sequence is 13 residues long. V was clipped by 4 bases and J by 6 bases; unmatched bases: 4. A further study also used this sample, focusing on T cells of mothers and their children.

This TCR came from a woman between 40 and 50 years old in good health. The chain employs TRBV6-4 and TRBJ2-3; 7 bases align to TRBD1. Sequences were obtained from blood. CDR3 coding DNA: TGTGCCAGCAGTGGACAGGGCGCGGATACGCAGTATTTT. It yields the protein CASSGQGADTQYF.